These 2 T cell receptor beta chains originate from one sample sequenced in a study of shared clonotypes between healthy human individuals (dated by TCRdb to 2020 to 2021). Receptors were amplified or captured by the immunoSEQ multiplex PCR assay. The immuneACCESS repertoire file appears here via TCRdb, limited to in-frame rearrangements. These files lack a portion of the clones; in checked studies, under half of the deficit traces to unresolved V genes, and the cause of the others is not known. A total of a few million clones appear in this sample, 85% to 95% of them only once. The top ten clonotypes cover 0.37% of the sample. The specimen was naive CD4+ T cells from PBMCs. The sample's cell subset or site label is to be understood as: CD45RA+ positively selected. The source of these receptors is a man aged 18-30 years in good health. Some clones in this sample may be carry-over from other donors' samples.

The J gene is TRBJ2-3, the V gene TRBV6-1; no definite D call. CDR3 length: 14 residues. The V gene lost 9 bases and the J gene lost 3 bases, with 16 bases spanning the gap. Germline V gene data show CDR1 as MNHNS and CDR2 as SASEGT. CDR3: CASIRDFGTDTQYF. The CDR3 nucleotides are TGTGCCAGTATTCGAGATTTCGGGACAGATACGCAGTATTTT.

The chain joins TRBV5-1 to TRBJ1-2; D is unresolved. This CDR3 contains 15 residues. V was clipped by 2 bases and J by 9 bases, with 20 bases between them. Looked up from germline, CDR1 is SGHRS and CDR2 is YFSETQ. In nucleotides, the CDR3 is TGCGCCAGCAGCTTTTTGGCCAGCGCCGTCCCTAGCTACACCTTC. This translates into CASSFLASAVPSYTF.